This TCR beta chain was obtained from a study of CD8 T cells in Susac syndrome. An amount of RNA that ranged from roughly 0.45 to 1 ug was reverse transcribed with random hexamers. MiXCR, applied by TCRdb to the immunoSEQ multiplex PCR reads, yields one record per CDR3 protein. The repertoire holds just over 300,000 distinct CDR3 sequences, about 92% seen once, with 0.06% to 0.075% in the top ten. The CDR3 covers 17 residues. CDR1 MNHEY and CDR2 SVGEGT come from the germline V gene. Trimming at V came to 2 bases and at J to 0 bases, leaving 7 bases not matched to a gene. Sequenced input: CD4+ T cells from PBMCs. The origin of this receptor is a human donor with multiple sclerosis. The chain is built from TRBV6-2 or TRBV6-3 and TRBJ2-5, with 9 positions matching TRBD1. CDR3 sequence (DNA): TGTGCCAGCAGTTACAGCCCGCGGACAGGGGACCAAGAGACCCAGTACTTC. Its translation is CASSYSPRTGDQETQYF.